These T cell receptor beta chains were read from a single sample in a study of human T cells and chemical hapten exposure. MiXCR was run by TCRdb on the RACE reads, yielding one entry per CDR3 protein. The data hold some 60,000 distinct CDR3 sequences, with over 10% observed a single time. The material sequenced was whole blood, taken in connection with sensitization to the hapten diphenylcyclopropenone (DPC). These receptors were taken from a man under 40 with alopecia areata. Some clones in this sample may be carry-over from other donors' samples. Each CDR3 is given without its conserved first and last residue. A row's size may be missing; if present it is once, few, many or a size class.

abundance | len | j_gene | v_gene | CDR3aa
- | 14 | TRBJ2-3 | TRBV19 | ASSIGGLMGTDTQY
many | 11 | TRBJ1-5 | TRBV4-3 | ASSLQFNQPQH
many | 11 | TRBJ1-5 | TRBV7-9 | ASSLDSNQPQH
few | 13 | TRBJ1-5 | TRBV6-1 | ASSDPDRDNQPQH
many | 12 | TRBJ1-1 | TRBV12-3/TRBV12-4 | ASSGRYLNTEAF
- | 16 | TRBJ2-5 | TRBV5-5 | ASSSNPNQGKAGETQY
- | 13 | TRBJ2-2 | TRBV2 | ASTPGPADTGELF
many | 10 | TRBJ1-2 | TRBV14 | ASSNRDFYHT
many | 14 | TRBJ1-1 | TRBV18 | ASSRVVTSMNTEAF
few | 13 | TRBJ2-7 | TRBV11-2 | ASSLRQGKSYEQY
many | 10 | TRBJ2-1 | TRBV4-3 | ASSHRDNEQF
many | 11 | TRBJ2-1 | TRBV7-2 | ATRERANNEQF
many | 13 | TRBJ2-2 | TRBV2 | ASRASGANTGELF
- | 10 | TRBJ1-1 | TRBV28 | ASSTHGQSAF
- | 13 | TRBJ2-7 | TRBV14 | ASSLWTSFSYEQY
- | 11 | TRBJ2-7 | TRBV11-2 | ASSFTGGHEQY
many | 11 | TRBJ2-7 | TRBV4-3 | ASSPRGSYEQY
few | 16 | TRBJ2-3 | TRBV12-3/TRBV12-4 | ASSLRVWRGTSTDTQY
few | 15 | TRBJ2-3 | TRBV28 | ASSPMGSGISTDTQY
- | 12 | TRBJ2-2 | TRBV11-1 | ASSRDRRTGELF
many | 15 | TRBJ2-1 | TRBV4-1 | ASSPLGSSSSYNEQF
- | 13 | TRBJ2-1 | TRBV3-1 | ASSLRGPDYNEQF
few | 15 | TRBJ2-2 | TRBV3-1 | ASHHRASGTNTGELF
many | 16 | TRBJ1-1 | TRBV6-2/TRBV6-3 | ASSYEPGTGSMNTEAF
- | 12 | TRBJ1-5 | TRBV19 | ASKPGQSNQPQH
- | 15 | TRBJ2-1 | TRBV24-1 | ATSDLGASGDYNEQF
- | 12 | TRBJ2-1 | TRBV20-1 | SASRTGGRVGQF
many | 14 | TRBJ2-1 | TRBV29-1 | SVDEAAGELVNEQF
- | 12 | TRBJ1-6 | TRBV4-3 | ASSRDRALTPLH
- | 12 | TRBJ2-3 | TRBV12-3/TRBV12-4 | ASSLDTRGDTQY
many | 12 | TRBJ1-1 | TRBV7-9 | ASSRLQGSTEAF
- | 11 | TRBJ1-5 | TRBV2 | ASRGGVRGPQH
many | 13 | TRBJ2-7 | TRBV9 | ASSVDRDTNYEQY
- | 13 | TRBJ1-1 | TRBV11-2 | ASSFRGGGYTEAF
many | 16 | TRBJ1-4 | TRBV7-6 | ASSLVLAASGGGEKLF
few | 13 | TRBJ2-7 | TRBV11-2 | ASSFGTGVSYEQY
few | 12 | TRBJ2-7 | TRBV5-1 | ASSVGQGADEQY
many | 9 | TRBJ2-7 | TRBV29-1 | SAGESYEQY
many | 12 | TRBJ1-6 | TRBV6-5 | ASSYWQGNSPLH
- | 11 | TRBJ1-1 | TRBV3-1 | ASMAVMNTEAF
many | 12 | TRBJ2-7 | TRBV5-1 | ASRDPSGSYEQY
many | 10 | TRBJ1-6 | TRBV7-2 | ASSLGGTPLH
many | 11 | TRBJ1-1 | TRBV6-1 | ASSHEGVTEAF
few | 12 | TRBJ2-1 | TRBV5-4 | ASSLWSWDNEQF
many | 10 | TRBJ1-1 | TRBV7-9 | ASRLPGVEAF
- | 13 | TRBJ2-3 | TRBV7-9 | ASSRRTGSTDTQY
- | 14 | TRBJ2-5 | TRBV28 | ASSPPLHWYQETQY
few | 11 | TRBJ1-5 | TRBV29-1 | SAGASGARPQH
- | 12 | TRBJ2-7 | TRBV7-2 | ASSLPGGPYEQY
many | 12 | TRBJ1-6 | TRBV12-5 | ASGLLGGDSPLH
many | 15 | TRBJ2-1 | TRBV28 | ASSSLAGASSYNEQF
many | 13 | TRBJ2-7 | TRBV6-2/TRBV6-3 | ASNLAGAFSYEQY
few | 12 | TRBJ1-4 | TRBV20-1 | SAFHGAANEKLF
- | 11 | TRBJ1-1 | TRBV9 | ASSQTANTEAF
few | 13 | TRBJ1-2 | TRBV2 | ASSAGPRGSYGYT